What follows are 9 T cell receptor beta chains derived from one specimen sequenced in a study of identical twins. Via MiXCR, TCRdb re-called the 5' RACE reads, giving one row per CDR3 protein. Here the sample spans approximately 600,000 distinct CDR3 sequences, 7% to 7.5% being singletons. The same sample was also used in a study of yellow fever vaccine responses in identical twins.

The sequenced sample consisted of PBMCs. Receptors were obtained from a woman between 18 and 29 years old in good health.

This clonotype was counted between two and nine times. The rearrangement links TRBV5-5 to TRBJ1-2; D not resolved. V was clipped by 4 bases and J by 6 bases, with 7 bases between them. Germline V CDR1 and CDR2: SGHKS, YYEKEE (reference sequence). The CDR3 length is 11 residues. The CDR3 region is CASSGVNGYTF. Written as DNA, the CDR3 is TGTGCCAGCAGCGGGGTGAATGGCTACACCTTC.

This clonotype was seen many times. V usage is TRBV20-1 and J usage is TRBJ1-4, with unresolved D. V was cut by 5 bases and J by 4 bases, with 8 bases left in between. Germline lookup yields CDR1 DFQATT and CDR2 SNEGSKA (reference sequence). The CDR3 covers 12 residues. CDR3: CSARFGNEKLFF. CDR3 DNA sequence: TGCAGTGCTCGTTTCGGTAATGAAAAACTGTTTTTT.

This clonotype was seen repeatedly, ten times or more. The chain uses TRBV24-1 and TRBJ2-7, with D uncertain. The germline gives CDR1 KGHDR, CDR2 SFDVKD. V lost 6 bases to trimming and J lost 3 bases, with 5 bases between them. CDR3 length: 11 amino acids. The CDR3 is CATSYNYEQYF. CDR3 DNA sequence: TGTGCCACCAGTTACAACTACGAGCAGTACTTC.

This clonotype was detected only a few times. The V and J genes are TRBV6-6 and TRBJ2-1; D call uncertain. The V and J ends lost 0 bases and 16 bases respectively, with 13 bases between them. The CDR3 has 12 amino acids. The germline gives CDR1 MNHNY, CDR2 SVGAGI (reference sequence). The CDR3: CASSYSPLDHFF. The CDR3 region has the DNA TGTGCCAGCAGTTACTCTCCCCTGGATCATTTCTTC.

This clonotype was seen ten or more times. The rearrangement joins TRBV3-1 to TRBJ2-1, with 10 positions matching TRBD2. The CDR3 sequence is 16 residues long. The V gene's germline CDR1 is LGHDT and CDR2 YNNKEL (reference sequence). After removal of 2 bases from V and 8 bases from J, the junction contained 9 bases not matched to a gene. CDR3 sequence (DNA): TGTGCCAGCAGCCAATCCGCTAGCGGGAGTATCTATGAGCAGTTCTTC. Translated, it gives CASSQSASGSIYEQFF.

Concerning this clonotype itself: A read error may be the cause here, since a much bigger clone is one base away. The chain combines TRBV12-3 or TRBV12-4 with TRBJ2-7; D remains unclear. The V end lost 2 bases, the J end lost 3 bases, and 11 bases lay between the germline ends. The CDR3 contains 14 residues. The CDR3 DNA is TGTGCCAGCAGTTTACATTTAGGGATCTACGAGCAGTACTTC. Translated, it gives CASSLHLGIYEQYF.

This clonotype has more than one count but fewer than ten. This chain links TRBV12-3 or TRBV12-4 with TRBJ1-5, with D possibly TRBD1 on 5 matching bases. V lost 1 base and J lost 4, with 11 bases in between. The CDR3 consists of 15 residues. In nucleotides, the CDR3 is TGTGCCAGCAGTTTAGGGGGGAATGGTAATCAGCCCCAGCATTTT. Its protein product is CASSLGGNGNQPQHF.

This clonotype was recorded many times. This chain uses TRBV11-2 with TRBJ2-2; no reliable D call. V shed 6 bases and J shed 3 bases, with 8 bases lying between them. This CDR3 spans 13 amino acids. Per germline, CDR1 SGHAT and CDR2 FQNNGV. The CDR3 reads CASRNLDTGELFF. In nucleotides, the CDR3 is TGTGCCAGCAGGAACCTGGACACCGGGGAGCTGTTTTTT.

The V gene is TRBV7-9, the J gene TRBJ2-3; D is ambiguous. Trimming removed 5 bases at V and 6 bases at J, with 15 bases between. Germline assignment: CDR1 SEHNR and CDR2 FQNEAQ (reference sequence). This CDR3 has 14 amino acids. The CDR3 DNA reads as TGTGCCAGCAGCACACCGAATGTGCGCGATACGCAGTATTTT. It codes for CASSTPNVRDTQYF.